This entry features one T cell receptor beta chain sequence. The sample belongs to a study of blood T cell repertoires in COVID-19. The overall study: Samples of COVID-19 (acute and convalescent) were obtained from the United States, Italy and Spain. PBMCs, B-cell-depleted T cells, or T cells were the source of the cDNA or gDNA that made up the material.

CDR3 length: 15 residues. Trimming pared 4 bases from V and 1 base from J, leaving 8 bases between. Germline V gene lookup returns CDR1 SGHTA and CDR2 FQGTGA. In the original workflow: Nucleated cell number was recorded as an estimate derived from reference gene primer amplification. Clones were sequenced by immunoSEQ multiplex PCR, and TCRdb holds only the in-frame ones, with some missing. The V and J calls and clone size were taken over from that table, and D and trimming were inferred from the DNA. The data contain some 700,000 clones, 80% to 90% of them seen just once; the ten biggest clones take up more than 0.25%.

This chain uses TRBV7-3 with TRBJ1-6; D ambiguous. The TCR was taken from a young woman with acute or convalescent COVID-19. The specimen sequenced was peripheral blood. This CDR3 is CASSSSGSYNSPLHF. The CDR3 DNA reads TGTGCCAGCAGCTCTAGTGGATCCTATAATTCACCCCTCCACTTT.